This T cell receptor beta chain was identified in a study of cytomegalovirus exposure and HLA in healthy donors. Study-level points and caveats: Researchers left out some V segments, among them TRBV6-2 and TRBV6-3, as indistinguishable. The availability of immune exposure information extended only to CMV serostatus. Analyses of presence/absence relied on an assumption of roughly uniform sequencing depth across donors.

It was with 60 Vbeta and 13 Jbeta primers that the PCR ran. Clones were read by immunoSEQ multiplex PCR, and TCRdb kept only the in-frame ones, dropping some. The sample shows about 130,000 clones, approximately 85% of them seen only once. Concerning this clone: Its antigen is unidentified. Relative to the germline gene, one junction end is altered; a read error may explain this.

The CDR3 extends over 14 amino acids. Germline values: CDR1 MNHNS, CDR2 SASEGT. The donors, nominally healthy at sampling, likely had unrecorded immune exposures. V and J are TRBV6-1 and TRBJ1-3; D not resolved. Sequences were obtained from PBMCs. This receptor was taken from a woman in her 30s in good health and CMV-seropositive. CDR3 sequence (DNA): TGTGCCACCTCTAGACCCGGGGTTGGAGACACCATATATTTT. Amino acid sequence: CATSRPGVGDTIYF.